The 8 T cell receptor beta chains given below trace back to one sample, sequenced in a study of blood T cells in healthy people across ages. Combining a sample-barcoded 5' primer with a J-beta primer mix, a second PCR ran for roughly 6 to 12 cycles. Each CDR3 protein is one row after TCRdb ran MiXCR on the 5' RACE reads. Seen here are around 650,000 distinct CDR3 sequences, 40% to 45% observed once, and the top ten hold about 30%. The source material was blood. These receptors were taken from an elderly man in good health.

The chain carries TRBV5-1 and TRBJ1-2; D is possibly TRBD1 (5 bases). CDR1 and CDR2 (germline): SGHRS, YFSETQ. V was shortened by 1 base and J by 3 bases, with 13 bases between the two germline ends. The CDR3 sequence is 15 residues long. This chain's CDR3 is CASSLLPGPDYGYTF. Written as DNA, the CDR3 is TGCGCCAGCAGCTTGCTTCCGGGGCCGGACTATGGCTACACCTTC.

This rearrangement joins TRBV28 to TRBJ1-2; D not resolved. Trimming shortened V by 6 bases and J by 0 bases, and 8 bases separated the two germline ends. The CDR3 extends over 13 amino acids. Germline assignment: CDR1 MDHEN and CDR2 SYDVKM. CDR3 sequence: CASRIAANYGYTF. DNA for the CDR3: TGTGCCAGCAGAATCGCCGCTAACTATGGCTACACCTTC.

This rearrangement joins TRBV5-1 to TRBJ2-1; no clear D. CDR3 length: 13 residues. The V gene's germline CDR1 is SGHRS and CDR2 YFSETQ. With 4 bases removed from V and 7 bases from J, the gap between germline ends came to 12 bases. CDR3 sequence: CASSQVGRNEQFF. The CDR3 DNA is TGCGCCAGCAGCCAAGTTGGTCGGAATGAGCAGTTCTTC.

The chain links TRBV4-2 to TRBJ1-3; D might be TRBD1 (5 bases). Trimming stripped 1 base from V and 2 bases from J, with 12 bases between. The CDR3 is 16 residues long. Germline CDR1 is LGHNA and CDR2 is YNFKEQ. The CDR3 spells CASSQGPPRAGNTIYF. DNA of the CDR3: TGTGCCAGCAGCCAAGGGCCTCCCAGGGCTGGAAACACCATATATTTT.

The chain couples TRBV12-3 or TRBV12-4 to TRBJ2-1; D is uncertain. The assigned J gene may be wrong: the sequence end matches TRBJ2-7 better. The CDR3 contains 17 residues. The CDR3 spells CASSGLLAANSYNEQYF. The CDR3 DNA follows: TGTGCCAGCAGTGGGTTGCTGGCAGCGAACTCCTACAATGAGCAGTACTTC.

In this sample, this clonotype turned up a few times. This chain's CDR3 is CASSLAGTSGNEQFF. DNA of the CDR3: TGTGCCAGCAGTCTCGCCGGGACTAGCGGGAATGAGCAGTTCTTC. The chain employs TRBV7-2 and TRBJ2-1; 12 positions agree with TRBD2. V was clipped by 6 bases and J by 7 bases; unmatched bases: 7. Germline V gene data show CDR1 as SGHTA and CDR2 as FQGNSA. The CDR3 length is 15 residues.

This clonotype was counted only a few times. DNA of the CDR3: TGCGCCAGCAGCCCCTACCGGGGGGGGGCGAATGAGCAGTTCTTC. Its protein product is CASSPYRGGANEQFF. V and J are TRBV5-1 and TRBJ2-1, with 8 bases that match TRBD2. Per germline, CDR1 SGHRS and CDR2 YFSETQ. The CDR3 runs to 15 residues. V dropped 4 bases and J dropped 7; count of bases not matched to a gene: 10.

The V and J genes are TRBV4-3 and TRBJ2-7; TRBD1 matches at 8 bases. This CDR3 is 13 amino acids long. V dropped 7 bases and J dropped 3; count of bases not matched to a gene: 5. Germline V gene lookup returns CDR1 LGHNA and CDR2 YSLEER. Written as DNA, the CDR3 is TGCGCCAGCATTACAGGGGGTCTCTACGAGCAGTACTTC. Translating it yields CASITGGLYEQYF.